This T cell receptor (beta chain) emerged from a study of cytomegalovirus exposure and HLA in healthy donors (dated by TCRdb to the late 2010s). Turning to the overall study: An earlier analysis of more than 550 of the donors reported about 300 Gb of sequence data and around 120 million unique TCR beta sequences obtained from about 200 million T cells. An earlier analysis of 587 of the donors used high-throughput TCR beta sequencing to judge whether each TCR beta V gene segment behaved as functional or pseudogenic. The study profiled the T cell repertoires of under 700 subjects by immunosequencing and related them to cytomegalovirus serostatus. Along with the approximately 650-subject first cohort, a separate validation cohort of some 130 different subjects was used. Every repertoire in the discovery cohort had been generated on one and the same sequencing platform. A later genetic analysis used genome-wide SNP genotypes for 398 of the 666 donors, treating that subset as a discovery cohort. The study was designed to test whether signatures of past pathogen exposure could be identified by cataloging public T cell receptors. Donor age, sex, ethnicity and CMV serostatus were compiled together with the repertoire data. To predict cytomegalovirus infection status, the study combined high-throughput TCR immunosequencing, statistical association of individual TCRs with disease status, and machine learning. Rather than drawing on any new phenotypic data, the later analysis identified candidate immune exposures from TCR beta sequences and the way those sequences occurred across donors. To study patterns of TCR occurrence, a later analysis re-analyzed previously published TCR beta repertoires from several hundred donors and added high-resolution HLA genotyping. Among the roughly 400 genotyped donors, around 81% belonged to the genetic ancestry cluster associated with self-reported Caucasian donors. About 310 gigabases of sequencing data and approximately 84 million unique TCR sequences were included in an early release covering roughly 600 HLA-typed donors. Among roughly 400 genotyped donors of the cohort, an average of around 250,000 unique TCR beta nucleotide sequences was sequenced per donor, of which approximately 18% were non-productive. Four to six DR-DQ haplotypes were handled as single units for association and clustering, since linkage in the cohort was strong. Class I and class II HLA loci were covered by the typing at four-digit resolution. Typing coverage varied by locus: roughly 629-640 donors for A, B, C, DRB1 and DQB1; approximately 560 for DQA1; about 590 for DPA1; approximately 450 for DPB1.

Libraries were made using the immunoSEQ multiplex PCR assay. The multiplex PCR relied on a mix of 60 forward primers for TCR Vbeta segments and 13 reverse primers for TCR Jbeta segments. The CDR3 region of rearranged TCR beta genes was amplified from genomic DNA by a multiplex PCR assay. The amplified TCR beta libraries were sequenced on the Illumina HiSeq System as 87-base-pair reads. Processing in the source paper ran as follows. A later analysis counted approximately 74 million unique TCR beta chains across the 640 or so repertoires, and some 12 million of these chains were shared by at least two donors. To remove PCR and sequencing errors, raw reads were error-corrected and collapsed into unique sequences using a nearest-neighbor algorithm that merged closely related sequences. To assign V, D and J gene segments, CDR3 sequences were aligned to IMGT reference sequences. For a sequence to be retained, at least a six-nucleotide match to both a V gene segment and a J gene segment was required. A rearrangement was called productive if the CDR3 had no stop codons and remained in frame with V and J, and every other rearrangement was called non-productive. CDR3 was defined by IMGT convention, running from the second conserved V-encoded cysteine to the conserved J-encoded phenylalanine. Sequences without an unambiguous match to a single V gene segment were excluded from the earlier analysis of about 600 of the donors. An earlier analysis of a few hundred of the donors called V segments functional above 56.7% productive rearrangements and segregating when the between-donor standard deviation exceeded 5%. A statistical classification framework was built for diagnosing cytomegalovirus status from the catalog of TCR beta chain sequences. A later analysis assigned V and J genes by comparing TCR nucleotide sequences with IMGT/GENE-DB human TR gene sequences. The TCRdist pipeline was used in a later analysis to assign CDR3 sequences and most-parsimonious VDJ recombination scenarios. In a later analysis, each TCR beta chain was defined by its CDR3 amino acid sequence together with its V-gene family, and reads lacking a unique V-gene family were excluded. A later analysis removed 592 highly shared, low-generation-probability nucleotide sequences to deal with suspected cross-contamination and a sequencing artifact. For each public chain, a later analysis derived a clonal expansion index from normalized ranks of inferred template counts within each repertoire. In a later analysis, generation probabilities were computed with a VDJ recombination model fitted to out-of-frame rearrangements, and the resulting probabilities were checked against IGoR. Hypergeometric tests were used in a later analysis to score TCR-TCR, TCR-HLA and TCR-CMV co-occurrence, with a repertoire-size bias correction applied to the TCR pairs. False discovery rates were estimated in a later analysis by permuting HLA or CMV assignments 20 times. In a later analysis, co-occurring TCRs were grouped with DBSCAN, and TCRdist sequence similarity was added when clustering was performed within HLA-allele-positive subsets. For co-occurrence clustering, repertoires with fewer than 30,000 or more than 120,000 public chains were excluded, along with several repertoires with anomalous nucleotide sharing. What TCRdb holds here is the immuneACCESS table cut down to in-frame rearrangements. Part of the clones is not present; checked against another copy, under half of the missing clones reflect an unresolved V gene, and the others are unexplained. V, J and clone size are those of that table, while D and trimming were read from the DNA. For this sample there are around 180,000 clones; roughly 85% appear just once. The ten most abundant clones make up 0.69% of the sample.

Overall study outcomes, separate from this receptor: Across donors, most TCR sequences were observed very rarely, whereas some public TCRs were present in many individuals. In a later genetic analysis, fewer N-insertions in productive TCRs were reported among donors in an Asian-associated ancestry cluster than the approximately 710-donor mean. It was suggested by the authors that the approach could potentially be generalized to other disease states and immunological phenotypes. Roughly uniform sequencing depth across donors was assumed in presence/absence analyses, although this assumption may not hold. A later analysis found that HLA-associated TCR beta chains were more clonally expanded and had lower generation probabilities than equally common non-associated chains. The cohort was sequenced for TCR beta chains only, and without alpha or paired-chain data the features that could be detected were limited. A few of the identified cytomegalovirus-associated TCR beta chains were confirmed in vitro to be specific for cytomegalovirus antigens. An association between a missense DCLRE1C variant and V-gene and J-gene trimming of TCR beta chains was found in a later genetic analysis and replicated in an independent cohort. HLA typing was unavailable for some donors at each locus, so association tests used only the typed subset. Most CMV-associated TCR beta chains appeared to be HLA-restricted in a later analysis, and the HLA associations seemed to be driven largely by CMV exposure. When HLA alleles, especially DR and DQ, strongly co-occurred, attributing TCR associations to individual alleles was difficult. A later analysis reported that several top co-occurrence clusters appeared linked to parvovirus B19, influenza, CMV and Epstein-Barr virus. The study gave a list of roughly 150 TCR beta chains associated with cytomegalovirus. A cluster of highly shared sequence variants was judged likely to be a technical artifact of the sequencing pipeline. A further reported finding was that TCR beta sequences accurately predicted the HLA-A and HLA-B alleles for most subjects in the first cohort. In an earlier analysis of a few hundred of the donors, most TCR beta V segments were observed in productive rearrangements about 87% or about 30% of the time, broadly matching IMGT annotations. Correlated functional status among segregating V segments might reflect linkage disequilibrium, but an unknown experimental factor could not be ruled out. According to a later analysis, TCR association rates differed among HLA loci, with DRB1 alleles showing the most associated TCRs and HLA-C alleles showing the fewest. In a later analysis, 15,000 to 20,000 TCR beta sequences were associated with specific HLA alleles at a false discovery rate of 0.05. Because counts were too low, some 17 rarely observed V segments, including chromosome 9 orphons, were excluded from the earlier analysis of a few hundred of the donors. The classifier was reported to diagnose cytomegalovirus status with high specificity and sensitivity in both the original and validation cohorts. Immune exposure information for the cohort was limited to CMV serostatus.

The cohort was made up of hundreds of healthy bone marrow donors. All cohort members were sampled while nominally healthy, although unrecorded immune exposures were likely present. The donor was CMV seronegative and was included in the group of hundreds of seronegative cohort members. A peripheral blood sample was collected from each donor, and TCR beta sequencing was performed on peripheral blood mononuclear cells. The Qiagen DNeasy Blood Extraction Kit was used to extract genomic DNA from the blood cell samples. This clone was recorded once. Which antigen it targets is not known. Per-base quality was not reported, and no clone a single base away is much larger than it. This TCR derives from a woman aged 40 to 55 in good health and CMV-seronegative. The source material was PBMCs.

The CDR3 has the sequence CASSWRGEVEGVEQYF. Here is the DNA: TGTGCCAGCAGTTGGCGCGGGGAGGTAGAGGGCGTCGAGCAGTACTTC. Recombination joined TRBV6-5 with TRBJ2-7, and TRBD2 may be the D gene, going by 6 matching bases. Per the germline V gene, MNHEY is the CDR1 and SVGAGI is the CDR2. Trimming takes 4 bases from V and 6 bases from J, and the germline ends sit 22 bases apart. The CDR3 sequence holds 16 residues, the cysteine and phenylalanine included. The kept DNA is CDR3 alone, 48 bases in frame from the first base.